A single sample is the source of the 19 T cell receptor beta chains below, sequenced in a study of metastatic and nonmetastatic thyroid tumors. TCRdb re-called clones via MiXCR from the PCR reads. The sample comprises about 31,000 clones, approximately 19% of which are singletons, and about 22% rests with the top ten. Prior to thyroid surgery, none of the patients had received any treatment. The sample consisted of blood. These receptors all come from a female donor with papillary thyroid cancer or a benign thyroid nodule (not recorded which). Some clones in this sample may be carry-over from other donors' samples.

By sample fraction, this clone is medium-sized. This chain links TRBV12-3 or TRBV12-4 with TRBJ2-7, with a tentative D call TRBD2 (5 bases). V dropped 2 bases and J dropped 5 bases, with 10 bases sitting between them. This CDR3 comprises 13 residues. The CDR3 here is CASSLPARDEQYF. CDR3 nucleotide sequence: TGTGCCAGCAGTTTACCGGCGCGGGACGAGCAGTACTTC.

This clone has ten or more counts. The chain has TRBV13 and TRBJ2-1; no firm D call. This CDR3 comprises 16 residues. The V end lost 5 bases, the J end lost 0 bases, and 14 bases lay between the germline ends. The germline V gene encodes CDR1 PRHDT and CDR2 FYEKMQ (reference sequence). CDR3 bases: TGTGCCAGCAGCCCTCGACACGACTCCTCCTACAATGAGCAGTTCTTC. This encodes CASSPRHDSSYNEQFF. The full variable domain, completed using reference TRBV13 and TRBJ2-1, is AAGVIQSPRHLIKEKRETATLKCYPIPRHDTVYWYQQGPGQDPQFLISFYEKMQSDKGSIPDRFSAQQFSDYHSELNMSSLELGDSALYFCASSPRHDSSYNEQFFGPGTRLTVL.

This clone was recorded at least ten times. CDR3 amino acids: CASSQDPAGANELFF. As DNA, the CDR3 is TGTGCCAGCAGCCAAGATCCAGCAGGGGCCAACGAGCTGTTTTTT. The V gene is TRBV4-2, the J gene TRBJ2-2; tentative D call: TRBD1 (6 bases). V gave up 0 bases and J gave up 11 bases, with 16 bases separating them. Germline CDR1 reads LGHNA; CDR2 reads YNFKEQ. This CDR3 has 15 amino acids.

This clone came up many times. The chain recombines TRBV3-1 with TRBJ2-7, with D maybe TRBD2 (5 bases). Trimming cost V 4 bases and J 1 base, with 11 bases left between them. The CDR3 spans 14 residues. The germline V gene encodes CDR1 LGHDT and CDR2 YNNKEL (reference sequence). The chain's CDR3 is CASSRLTESYEQYF. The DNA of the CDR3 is TGTGCCAGCAGCCGACTAACCGAATCCTACGAGCAGTACTTC.

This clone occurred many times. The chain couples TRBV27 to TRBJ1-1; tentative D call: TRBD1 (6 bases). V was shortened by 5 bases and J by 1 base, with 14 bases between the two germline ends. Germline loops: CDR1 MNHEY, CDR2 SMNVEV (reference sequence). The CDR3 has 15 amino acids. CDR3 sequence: CASSVGHIANTEAFF. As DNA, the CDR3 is TGTGCCAGCAGTGTGGGACACATCGCGAACACTGAAGCTTTCTTT.

This CDR3 reads CATSHPGKNVLTF. DNA for the CDR3: TGTGCCACCAGTCACCCAGGTAAAAACGTCCTGACTTTC. J is TRBJ2-6 and V is TRBV15; D is unresolved. This CDR3 comprises 13 residues. The V end was cut by 6 bases, the J end by 10 bases, with 13 bases between. Germline CDR1 reads LNHNV; CDR2 reads YYDKDF (reference sequence). Complete variable domain (other parts from reference TRBV15 and TRBJ2-6): DAMVIQNPRYQVTQFGKPVTLSCSQTLNHNVMYWYQQKSSQAPKLLFHYYDKDFNNEADTPDNFQSRRPNTSFCFLDIRSPGLGDTAMYLCATSHPGKNVLTFGAGSRLTVL.

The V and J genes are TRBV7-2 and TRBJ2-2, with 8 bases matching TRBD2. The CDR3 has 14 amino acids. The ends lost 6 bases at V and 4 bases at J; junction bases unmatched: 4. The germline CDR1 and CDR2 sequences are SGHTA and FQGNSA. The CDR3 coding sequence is TGTGCCAGCAGGCGACTAGCGACCACCGGGGAGCTGTTTTTT. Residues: CASRRLATTGELFF.

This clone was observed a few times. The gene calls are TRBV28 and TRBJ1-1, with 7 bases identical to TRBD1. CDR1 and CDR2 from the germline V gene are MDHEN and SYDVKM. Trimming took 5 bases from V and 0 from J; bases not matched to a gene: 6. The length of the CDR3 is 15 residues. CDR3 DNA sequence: TGTGCCAGCAGTATGTCAGGGGGGATGAACACTGAAGCTTTCTTT. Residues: CASSMSGGMNTEAFF.

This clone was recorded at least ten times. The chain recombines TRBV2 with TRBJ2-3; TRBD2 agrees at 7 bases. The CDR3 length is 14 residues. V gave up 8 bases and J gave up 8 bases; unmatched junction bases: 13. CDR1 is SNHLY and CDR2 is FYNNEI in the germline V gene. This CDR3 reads CASLDPRGDVTQYF. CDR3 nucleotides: TGTGCCAGCCTCGATCCCCGGGGGGACGTTACGCAGTATTTT.

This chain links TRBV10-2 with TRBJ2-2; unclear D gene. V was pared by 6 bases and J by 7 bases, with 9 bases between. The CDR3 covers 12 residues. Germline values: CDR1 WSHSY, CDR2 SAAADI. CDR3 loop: CASRLGIGELFF. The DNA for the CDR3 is TGCGCCAGCAGGCTTGGCATCGGGGAGCTGTTTTTT.

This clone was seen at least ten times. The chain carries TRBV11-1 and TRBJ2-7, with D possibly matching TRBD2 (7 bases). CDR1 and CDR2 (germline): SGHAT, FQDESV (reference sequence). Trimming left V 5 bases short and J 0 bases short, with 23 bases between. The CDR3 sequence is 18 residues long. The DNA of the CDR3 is TGTGCCAGCAGCCCACCCGGCGGGGGCGCAGCTGGCTCCTACGAGCAGTACTTC. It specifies CASSPPGGGAAGSYEQYF.

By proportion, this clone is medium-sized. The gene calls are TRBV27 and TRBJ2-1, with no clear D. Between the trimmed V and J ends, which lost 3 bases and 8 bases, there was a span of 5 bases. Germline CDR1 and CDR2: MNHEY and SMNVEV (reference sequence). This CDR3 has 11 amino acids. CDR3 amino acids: CASSFRDEQFF. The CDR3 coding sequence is TGTGCCAGCAGTTTTAGGGATGAGCAGTTCTTC.

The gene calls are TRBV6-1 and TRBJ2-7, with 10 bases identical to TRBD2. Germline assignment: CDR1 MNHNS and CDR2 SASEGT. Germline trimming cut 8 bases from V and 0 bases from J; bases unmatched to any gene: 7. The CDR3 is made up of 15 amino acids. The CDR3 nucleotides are TGTGCCAGCGGTGGACTAGCGGAAAGCTCCTACGAGCAGTACTTC. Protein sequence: CASGGLAESSYEQYF.

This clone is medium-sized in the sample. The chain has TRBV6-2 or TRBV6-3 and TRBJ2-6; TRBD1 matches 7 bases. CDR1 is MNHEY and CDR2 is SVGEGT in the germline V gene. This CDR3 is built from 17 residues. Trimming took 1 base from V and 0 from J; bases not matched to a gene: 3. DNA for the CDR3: TGTGCCAGCAGTTACTGGACAGGAAGCTCTGGGGCCAACGTCCTGACTTTC. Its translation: CASSYWTGSSGANVLTF.

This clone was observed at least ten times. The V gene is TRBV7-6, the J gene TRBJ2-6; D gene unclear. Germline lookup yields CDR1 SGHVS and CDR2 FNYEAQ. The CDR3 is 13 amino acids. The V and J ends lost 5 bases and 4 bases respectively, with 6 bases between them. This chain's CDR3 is CASSPYGANVLTF. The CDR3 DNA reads TGTGCCAGCAGCCCTTACGGGGCCAACGTCCTGACTTTC. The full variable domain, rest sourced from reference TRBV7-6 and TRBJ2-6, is GAGVSQSPRYKVTKRGQDVALRCDPISGHVSLYWYRQALGQGPEFLTYFNYEAQQDKSGLPNDRFSAERPEGSISTLTIQRTEQRDSAMYRCASSPYGANVLTFGAGSRLTVL.

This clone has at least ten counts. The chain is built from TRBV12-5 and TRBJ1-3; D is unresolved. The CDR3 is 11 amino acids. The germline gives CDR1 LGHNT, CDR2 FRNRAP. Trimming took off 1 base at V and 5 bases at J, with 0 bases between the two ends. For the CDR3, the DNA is TGTGCTAGTGGTTTGGGAAACACCATATATTTT. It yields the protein CASGLGNTIYF.

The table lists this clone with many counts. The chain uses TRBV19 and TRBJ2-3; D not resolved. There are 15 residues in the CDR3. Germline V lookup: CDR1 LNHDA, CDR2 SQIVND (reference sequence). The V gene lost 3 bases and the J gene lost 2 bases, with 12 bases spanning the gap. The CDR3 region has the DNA TGTGCCAGTAGTATGGGTCGGAAATACACAGATACGCAGTATTTT. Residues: CASSMGRKYTDTQYF.

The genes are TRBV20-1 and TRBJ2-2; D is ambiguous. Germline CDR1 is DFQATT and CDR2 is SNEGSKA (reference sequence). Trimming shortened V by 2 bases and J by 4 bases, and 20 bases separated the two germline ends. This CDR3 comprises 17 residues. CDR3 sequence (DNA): TGCAGTGCTAGACAGCCCTTCGGCGACCGACCCACCGGGGAGCTGTTTTTT. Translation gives CSARQPFGDRPTGELFF.

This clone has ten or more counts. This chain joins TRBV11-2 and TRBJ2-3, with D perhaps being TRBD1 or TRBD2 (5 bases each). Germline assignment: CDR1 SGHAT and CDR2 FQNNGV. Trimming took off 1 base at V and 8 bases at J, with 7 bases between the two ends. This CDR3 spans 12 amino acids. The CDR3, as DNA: TGTGCCAGCAGCTTAGGGGACGGTACGCAGTATTTT. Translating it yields CASSLGDGTQYF. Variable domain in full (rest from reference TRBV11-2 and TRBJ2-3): EAGVAQSPRYKIIEKRQSVAFWCNPISGHATLYWYQQILGQGPKLLIQFQNNGVVDDSQLPKDRFSAERLKGVDSTLKIQPAKLEDSAVYLCASSLGDGTQYFGPGTRLTVL.